The rows below give T cell receptor beta chains drawn from one sample of a study of T-cell memory formation after mild COVID-19. MiXCR was run by TCRdb on the 5' RACE reads, yielding one entry per CDR3 protein. The table lists some 130,000 distinct CDR3 sequences, 20% to 25% of them singletons. The sequenced sample consisted of PBMCs or a T cell subset sorted from them (not recorded which). These receptors all come from an adult woman who had mild COVID-19 (a few samples of this study predate the infection). Cell type and time point are not known. CDR3s include the opening cysteine and the closing phenylalanine or tryptophan. A D gene is named only where the DNA matches it firmly. Rows give clone size only sometimes, using once, few, many, or a class for an expanded clone.

d_gene,j_gene,v_gene,abundance,CDR3nt,CDR3aa
NA,TRBJ1-3,TRBV29-1,NA,TGCAGCGTTGTACAAGGCTCAGTGAACACCATATATTTT,CSVVQGSVNTIYF
NA,TRBJ2-7,TRBV11-2,NA,TGTGCCAGCAGCTGGCTGACAGGTCCGTCCTACGAGCAGTACTTC,CASSWLTGPSYEQYF
TRBD1,TRBJ2-3,TRBV3-1,few,TGTGCCAGCAGCCAAGGGGACAGGGAGGATACGCAGTATTTT,CASSQGDREDTQYF
NA,TRBJ2-2,TRBV5-1,few,TGCGCCAGCAGCCCCGGGACGGACAACGGGGAGCTGTTTTTT,CASSPGTDNGELFF
TRBD1,TRBJ2-1,TRBV7-9,few,TGTGCCAGCAGCTTAGAGGGACAGGGGGCCTATGAGCAGTTCTTC,CASSLEGQGAYEQFF
NA,TRBJ1-1,TRBV7-3,NA,TGTGCCAGCAGCTTATGGGGGACCACTGAAGCTTTCTTT,CASSLWGTTEAFF
NA,TRBJ2-7,TRBV5-1,few,TGCGCCAGCAGCCTCGGGGAGGGGGCCCACGAGCAGTACTTC,CASSLGEGAHEQYF
NA,TRBJ2-1,TRBV5-1,NA,TGCGCCAGCAGGGAGAGGCCCTACAATGAGCAGTTCTTC,CASRERPYNEQFF
NA,TRBJ1-1,TRBV4-2,NA,TGTGCCAGCAGCCAAGATCTTGAGGAGGCTGAAGCTTTCTTT,CASSQDLEEAEAFF
TRBD1,TRBJ2-2,TRBV30,few,TGTGCCTCGCCAGGGGGCCCCGGGGAGCTGTTTTTT,CASPGGPGELFF
TRBD1,TRBJ1-1,TRBV5-1,NA,TGCGCCAGCAGCCTTACAGGGGAGAAAGCTTTCTTT,CASSLTGEKAFF
NA,TRBJ2-7,TRBV20-1,few,TGCAGTGCTAGAGATGACGCGGGCACCTCCTACGAGCAGTACTTC,CSARDDAGTSYEQYF
NA,TRBJ1-1,TRBV5-5,NA,TGTGCCAGCAGCTTCCCGGCTCACGGCGCTTTCTTT,CASSFPAHGAFF
NA,TRBJ1-1,TRBV4-1,few,TGCGCCAGCAGCCAAGAGGAGAAACCGAGATTGAACACTGAAGCTTTCTTT,CASSQEEKPRLNTEAFF
TRBD1,TRBJ2-1,TRBV11-3,NA,TGTGCCAGCAGCTCCCGGGACAGGGACTACAATGAGCAGTTCTTC,CASSSRDRDYNEQFF
NA,TRBJ2-1,TRBV11-2,few,TGTGCCAGCAGCCCAAGGAGAACCGGGACTCTCGAGCAGTTCTTC,CASSPRRTGTLEQFF
NA,TRBJ2-2,TRBV7-9,few,TGTGCCAGCAGCGACGGACAAGACACCGGGGAGCTGTTTTTT,CASSDGQDTGELFF
TRBD2,TRBJ2-3,TRBV7-6,few,TGTGCCAGCAGCTTAGTAGTGGGGGACTATAGCACAGATACGCAGTATTTT,CASSLVVGDYSTDTQYF
TRBD1,TRBJ2-2,TRBV24-1,NA,TGTGCCACCAGTGTACCGGGACAGGGTCCCACCGGGGAGCTGTTTTTT,CATSVPGQGPTGELFF
NA,TRBJ1-1,TRBV19,few,TGTGCCAGTAGTATATCAAACACTGAAGCTGTCTTT,CASSISNTEAVF
NA,TRBJ1-1,TRBV7-2,once,TGTGCCAGCAGCATGAGACTGGATGGGGGCACTGAAGCTTTCTTT,CASSMRLDGGTEAFF
NA,TRBJ2-2,TRBV12-3/TRBV12-4,few,TGTGCCAGCAGTTTTCCACGGGACTCCAAAGCCCGCGGGGAGCTGTTTTTT,CASSFPRDSKARGELFF
NA,TRBJ2-2,TRBV4-1,NA,TGCGCCAGCAGCCAAGACTACCAGCTTGCCGGGGAGCTGTTTTTT,CASSQDYQLAGELFF
TRBD1,TRBJ2-2,TRBV5-1,NA,TGCGCCAGCAGCCCCACCGGACAGGGAGCCCCTAACACCGGGGAGCTGTTTTTT,CASSPTGQGAPNTGELFF
NA,TRBJ2-7,TRBV10-3,NA,TGTGCCATCAGTGAGTCGTCGACGGTGGAGAGCTTC,CAISESSTVESF
TRBD2,TRBJ2-5,TRBV20-1,few,TGCAGTGCCCGGGGGGGGACGGCCCAAGAGACCCAGTACTTC,CSARGGTAQETQYF
TRBD2,TRBJ2-1,TRBV7-9,NA,TGTGCCAGCAGCGGACGTAGCGGGCTTTACAATGAGCAGTTCTTC,CASSGRSGLYNEQFF
TRBD2,TRBJ2-3,TRBV4-2,NA,TGTGCCAGCAGGATTAGCGGGGGGAATCTTAACACAGATACGCAGTATTTT,CASRISGGNLNTDTQYF
NA,TRBJ1-2,TRBV15,NA,TGTGCCACCAGCAGAGATACACGACAGCCCTATGGCTACACCTTC,CATSRDTRQPYGYTF
NA,TRBJ1-1,TRBV4-3,few,TGCGCCAGCAGCCACCACACAGGGAGCACTGAAGCTTTCTTT,CASSHHTGSTEAFF
NA,TRBJ1-6,TRBV12-3/TRBV12-4,NA,TGTGCCAGCAGCAGGGACCAAAGTGGTGTTTCACCCCTCCACTTT,CASSRDQSGVSPLHF
NA,TRBJ2-1,TRBV11-2,few,TGTGCCAGCTGGCCCGGACGGGGCTTTAGTGGTGTGCAGTTCTTC,CASWPGRGFSGVQFF
NA,TRBJ2-1,TRBV11-2,few,TGTGCCAGCAGCCCATCCATTTTAGCGGCCCTAAGGAATGAGCAGTTCTTC,CASSPSILAALRNEQFF
NA,TRBJ1-2,TRBV4-1,medium-sized,TGCGCCAGCAGCCAAGATTCAGCGATTAACTATGGCTACACCTTC,CASSQDSAINYGYTF
NA,TRBJ2-3,TRBV5-1,NA,TGCGCCAGCAGCTTGGAGGGGCCCCCGCAGACAGATACGCAGTATTTT,CASSLEGPPQTDTQYF
TRBD2,TRBJ2-1,TRBV7-6,NA,TGTGCCAGCAGCTTAGTCCCAGCGGGGGACTTCTACAATGAGCAGTTCTTC,CASSLVPAGDFYNEQFF
TRBD1,TRBJ1-1,TRBV6-6,NA,TGTGCCAGCAGTTACTCCGTGGGACAGGGCCGGAACACTGAAGCTTTCTTT,CASSYSVGQGRNTEAFF
NA,TRBJ2-2,TRBV20-1,NA,TGCAGTGCTAGGCTTTTGGGGAACACCGGGGAGCTGTTTTTT,CSARLLGNTGELFF
NA,TRBJ2-1,TRBV7-6,NA,TGTGCCAGCAGCCCCGGGACGGGATCTTCCTACAATGAGCAGTTCTTC,CASSPGTGSSYNEQFF
NA,TRBJ1-5,TRBV6-5,NA,TGTGCCACCTCGGGAGATTCGGTCCAGCCCCAGCATTTT,CATSGDSVQPQHF
NA,TRBJ1-1,TRBV9,NA,TGTGCCAGCAGCGTAGCAAGTTCCATGAACACTGAAGCTTTCTTT,CASSVASSMNTEAFF
TRBD1,TRBJ2-7,TRBV15,few,TGTGCCACCAGCAGAGGGACAGGAACAACCTACGAGCAGTACTTC,CATSRGTGTTYEQYF
NA,TRBJ2-1,TRBV7-8,few,TGTGCCAGCAGCTTAGCTCCGGGAGTGGGAGGAGGCAATGAGCAGTTCTTC,CASSLAPGVGGGNEQFF
NA,TRBJ1-5,TRBV27,few,TGTGCCAGCAGTTTAAGCGGAGGAGGGGATCAGCCCCAGCATTTT,CASSLSGGGDQPQHF
NA,TRBJ2-5,TRBV12-5,few,TGTGCTAGTGGTTTGGGAAGCCAAGAGACCCAGTACTTC,CASGLGSQETQYF
NA,TRBJ2-7,TRBV4-3,once,TGCGCCAGCAGCCAAGATGTCTGTGACCCCTACGAGCAGTACTTC,CASSQDVCDPYEQYF
NA,TRBJ2-7,TRBV5-1,NA,TGCGACAGCAGCTTGGCCCTACAGGGAGGAAGATCCTACGAGCAGTACTTC,CDSSLALQGGRSYEQYF
NA,TRBJ2-7,TRBV5-1,once,TGCGCCAGCAGCCTCAAGGGGGGCCATTCCCACGAGCAGTACTTC,CASSLKGGHSHEQYF
TRBD1,TRBJ2-7,TRBV27,few,TGTGCCAGCAGTTCGGCGACAGGGCCATCTCCCTACGAGCAGTACTTC,CASSSATGPSPYEQYF
NA,TRBJ2-2,TRBV23-1,NA,TGCGCCAGCAGGTACTACGTCTTCTACTTGAACACCGGGGAGCTGTTTTTT,CASRYYVFYLNTGELFF
TRBD2,TRBJ2-1,TRBV27,few,TGTGCCAGCAGTCCGCCCGGACTAGTGGGATACAATGAGCAGTTCTTC,CASSPPGLVGYNEQFF